This T cell receptor beta chain derives from a study of T cells in Graves' hyperthyroidism and ophthalmopathy. A remark on this clonotype: Its antigen is unknown.

Authors of the study amplified TCR beta CDR3 regions from RNA transcripts. Using the HTBI primer set, a first-round RT-PCR was run on the TCR CDR3. TCRdb used MiXCR to reprocess the multiplex PCR reads, holding one entry per CDR3 protein. Of around 600,000 distinct CDR3 sequences in the sample, about 45% were seen once. Exclusion criteria comprised uncontrolled infection, other autoimmune disease, pregnancy or lactation. The diagnoses drew upon clinical symptoms, serum thyroxine and TRAb, thyroid ultrasound and orbital computed tomography. Germline CDR1 and CDR2: SQVTM and ANQGSEA. The ends were cut back, 4 bases at V and 6 bases at J, with 19 bases in the middle. There are 14 residues in the CDR3. General study points: Before onset, by a median of approximately 5.9 months, the model predicted ophthalmopathy. Researchers report that a 13 V-J model separated ophthalmopathy from stable hyperthyroidism.

This sequence was found in an adult man with Graves' disease, either hyperthyroidism or ophthalmopathy (not recorded which). The sample comprised peripheral blood or thyroid tissue (not recorded which). The V gene is TRBV29-1, the J gene TRBJ2-7, with D perhaps matching TRBD1 or TRBD2 (6 bases each). The CDR3 DNA sequence: TGCAGCGTTGGAGAACAGGGAGGACAATTCGAGCAGTACTTC. This encodes CSVGEQGGQFEQYF.